These 6 T cell receptor beta chains were all obtained from the same sample, sequenced in a study of PD-1 blockade in classical Hodgkin lymphoma. TCRdb keeps only in-frame clones here, not all; method: immunoSEQ multiplex PCR. The profile covers approximately 25,000 clones, with less than 90% appearing a single time and under 2% taken by the ten largest. Each and every patient relapsed after autologous stem cell transplantation, and patients got differing brentuximab vedotin exposure. It was by magnetic negative selection that CD4+ T cells were purified from thawed PBMCs. Here the sequenced sample was CD4+ T cells from blood, taken at baseline. The receptors were sampled from a human donor with classical Hodgkin lymphoma.

V and J are TRBV19 and TRBJ1-4; tentatively, D is TRBD1 (6 bases). V dropped 6 bases and J dropped 6 bases, with 17 bases sitting between them. Germline-derived CDR1 and CDR2 are LNHDA and SQIVND (reference sequence). The CDR3 has 15 amino acids. The DNA for the CDR3 is TGTGCCAGTAGCAGACGACACAGGGTGGATGAAAAACTGTTTTTT. Encoded protein: CASSRRHRVDEKLFF.

This chain links TRBV2 with TRBJ2-1, with TRBD1 matching 8 bases. The CDR3 has 13 residues. J lost 5 bases, V lost 6 bases, and 3 bases had no gene match. Germline lookup yields CDR1 SNHLY and CDR2 FYNNEI. The DNA of the CDR3 is TGTGCCAGCAGGACGGGACAGGACAATGAGCAGTTCTTC. This sequence encodes CASRTGQDNEQFF.

This rearrangement joins TRBV7-8 to TRBJ2-4, with D perhaps matching TRBD1 (7 bases). V was cut by 5 bases and J by 7 bases, with 12 bases left in between. This CDR3 is built from 13 residues. Germline CDR1 SGHVS, CDR2 FQNEAQ. CDR3: CASSPQGGNIQYF. The DNA of the CDR3 is TGTGCCAGCAGCCCCCAGGGGGGTAACATTCAGTACTTC.

This clone was seen just once. This chain joins TRBV6-6 and TRBJ1-1; D ambiguous. With 7 bases removed from V and 4 bases from J, the gap between germline ends came to 16 bases. The CDR3 extends over 14 amino acids. Germline CDR1 MNHNY, CDR2 SVGAGI (reference sequence). The CDR3 reads CASKLIPLGTEAFF. Written as DNA, the CDR3 is TGTGCCAGCAAGTTAATCCCTCTGGGCACTGAAGCTTTCTTT.

The chain employs TRBV14 and TRBJ2-5; possibly TRBD1 or TRBD2 for D (5 bases each). Trimming stripped 4 bases from V and 9 bases from J, with 12 bases between. This CDR3 has 12 amino acids. Looked up from germline, CDR1 is SGHDN and CDR2 is FVKESK. The CDR3 region is CASSRDGLAQYF. The CDR3 DNA is TGTGCCAGCAGCCGGGACGGCCTGGCCCAGTACTTC.

Only a few counts were recorded for this clone. The J gene is TRBJ1-1, the V gene TRBV6-5; a possible D gene is TRBD1 (6 bases). V lost 6 bases and J lost 1, with 9 bases in between. This CDR3 is built from 13 residues. The germline V gene encodes CDR1 MNHEY and CDR2 SVGAGI. The DNA for the CDR3 is TGTGCCAGCAGCCCACAGGGGAACACTGAAGCTTTCTTT. It specifies CASSPQGNTEAFF.